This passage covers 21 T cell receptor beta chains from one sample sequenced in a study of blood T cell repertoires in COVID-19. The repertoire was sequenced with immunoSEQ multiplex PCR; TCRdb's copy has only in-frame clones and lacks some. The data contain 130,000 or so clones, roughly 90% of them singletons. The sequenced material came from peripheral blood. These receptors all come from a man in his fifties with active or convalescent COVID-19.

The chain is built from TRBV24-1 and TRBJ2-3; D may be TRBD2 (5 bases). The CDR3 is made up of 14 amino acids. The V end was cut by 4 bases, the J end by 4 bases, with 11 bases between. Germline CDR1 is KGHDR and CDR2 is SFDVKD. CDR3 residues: CATSDKLGPDTQYF. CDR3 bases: TGTGCCACCAGTGACAAACTAGGGCCAGATACGCAGTATTTT.

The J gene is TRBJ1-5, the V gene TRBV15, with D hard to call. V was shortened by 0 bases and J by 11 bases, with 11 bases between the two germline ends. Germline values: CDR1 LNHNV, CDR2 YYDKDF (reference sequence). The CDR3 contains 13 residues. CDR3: CATSRDTLSAQHF. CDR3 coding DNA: TGTGCCACCAGCAGAGATACCCTTTCGGCCCAGCATTTT.

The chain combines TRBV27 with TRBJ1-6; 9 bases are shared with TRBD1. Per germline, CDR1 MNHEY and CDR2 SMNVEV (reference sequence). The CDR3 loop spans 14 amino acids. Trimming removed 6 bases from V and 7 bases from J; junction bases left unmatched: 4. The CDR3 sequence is CASRGQGNNSPLHF. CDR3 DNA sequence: TGTGCCAGCAGGGGACAGGGTAACAATTCACCCCTCCACTTT.

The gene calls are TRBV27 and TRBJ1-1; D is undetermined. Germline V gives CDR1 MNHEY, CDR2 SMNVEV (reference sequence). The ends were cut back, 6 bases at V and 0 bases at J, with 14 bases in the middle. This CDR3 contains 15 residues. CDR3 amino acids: CASRTTNSVNTEAFF. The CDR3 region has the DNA TGTGCCAGCAGGACGACAAATTCAGTGAACACTGAAGCTTTCTTT.

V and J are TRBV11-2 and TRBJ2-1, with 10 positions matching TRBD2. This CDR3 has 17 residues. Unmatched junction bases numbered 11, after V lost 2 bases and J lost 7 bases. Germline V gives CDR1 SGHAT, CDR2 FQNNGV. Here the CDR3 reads CASSLTGRAGGPNEQFF. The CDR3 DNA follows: TGTGCCAGCAGCTTAACGGGCCGAGCGGGGGGGCCGAATGAGCAGTTCTTC.

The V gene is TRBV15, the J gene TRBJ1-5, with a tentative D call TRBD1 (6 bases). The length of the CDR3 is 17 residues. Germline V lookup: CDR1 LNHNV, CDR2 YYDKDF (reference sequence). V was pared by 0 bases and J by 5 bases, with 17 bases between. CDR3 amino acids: CATSRDKSGVPDQPQHF. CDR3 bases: TGTGCCACCAGCAGAGACAAATCAGGGGTGCCGGATCAGCCCCAGCATTTT.

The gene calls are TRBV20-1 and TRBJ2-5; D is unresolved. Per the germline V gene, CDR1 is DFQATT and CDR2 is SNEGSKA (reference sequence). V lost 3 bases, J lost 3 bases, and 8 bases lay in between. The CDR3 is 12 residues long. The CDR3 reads CSASLREETQYF. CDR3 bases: TGCAGTGCTAGTCTTCGAGAAGAGACCCAGTACTTC.

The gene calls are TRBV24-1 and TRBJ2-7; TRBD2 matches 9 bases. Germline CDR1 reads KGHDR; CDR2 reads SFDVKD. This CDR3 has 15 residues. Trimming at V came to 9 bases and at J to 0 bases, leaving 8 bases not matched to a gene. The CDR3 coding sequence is TGTGCCACCGGGCGGGGGGGCAGCGGCTCCTACGAGCAGTACTTC. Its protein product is CATGRGGSGSYEQYF.

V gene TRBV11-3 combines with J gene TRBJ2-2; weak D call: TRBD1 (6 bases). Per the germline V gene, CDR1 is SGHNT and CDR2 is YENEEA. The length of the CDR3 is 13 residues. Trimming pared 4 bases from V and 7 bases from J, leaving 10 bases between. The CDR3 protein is CASSSKGVGELFF. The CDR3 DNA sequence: TGTGCCAGCAGCTCCAAGGGGGTCGGGGAGCTGTTTTTT.

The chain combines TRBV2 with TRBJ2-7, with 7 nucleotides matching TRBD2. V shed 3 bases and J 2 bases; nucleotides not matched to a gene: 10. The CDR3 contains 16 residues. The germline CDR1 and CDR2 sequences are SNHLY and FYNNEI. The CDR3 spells CASSDPKLASPYEQYF. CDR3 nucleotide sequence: TGTGCCAGCAGTGACCCAAAACTAGCGAGTCCCTACGAGCAGTACTTC.

CDR3 bases: TGTGCCAGCAGCTCCACGCTAGCGGGGGGGCTCACCGGGGAGCTGTTTTTT. Encoded protein: CASSSTLAGGLTGELFF. The gene calls are TRBV7-2 and TRBJ2-2; 12 bases align to TRBD2. Germline V CDR1 and CDR2: SGHTA, FQGNSA. The CDR3 runs 17 residues. V dropped 4 bases and J dropped 4; count of bases not matched to a gene: 7. The full variable domain, its missing parts supplied by reference TRBV7-2 and TRBJ2-2, is GAGVSQSPSNKVTEKGKDVELRCDPISGHTALYWYRQSLGQGLEFLIYFQGNSAPDKSGLPSDRFSAERTGGSVSTLTIQRTQQEDSAVYLCASSSTLAGGLTGELFFGEGSRLTVL.

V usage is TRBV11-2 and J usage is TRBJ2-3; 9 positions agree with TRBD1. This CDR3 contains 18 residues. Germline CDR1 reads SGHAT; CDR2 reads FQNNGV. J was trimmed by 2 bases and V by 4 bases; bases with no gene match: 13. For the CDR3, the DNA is TGTGCCAGCAGCTCGAGACCCACAGGGGGCTCTGACACAGATACGCAGTATTTT. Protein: CASSSRPTGGSDTDTQYF.

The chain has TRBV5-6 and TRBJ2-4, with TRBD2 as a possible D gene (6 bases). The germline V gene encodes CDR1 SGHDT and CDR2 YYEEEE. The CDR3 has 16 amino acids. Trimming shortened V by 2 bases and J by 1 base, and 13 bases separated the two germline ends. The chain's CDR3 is CASSFGLAFAKNIQYF. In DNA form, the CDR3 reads TGTGCCAGCAGCTTCGGCCTAGCGTTTGCCAAAAACATTCAGTACTTC.

CDR3 protein: CASSWDWTGEKLFF. Written as DNA, the CDR3 is TGTGCCAGCAGCTGGGACTGGACAGGTGAAAAACTGTTTTTT. The chain joins TRBV5-5 to TRBJ1-4; 7 bases map to TRBD1. The CDR3 runs 14 residues. Germline CDR1 is SGHKS and CDR2 is YYEKEE (reference sequence). Unmatched junction bases numbered 6, after V lost 3 bases and J lost 7 bases.

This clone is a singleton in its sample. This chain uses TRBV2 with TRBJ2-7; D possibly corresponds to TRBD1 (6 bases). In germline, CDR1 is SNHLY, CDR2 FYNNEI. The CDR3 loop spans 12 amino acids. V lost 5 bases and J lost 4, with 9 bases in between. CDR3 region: CASSNTGYEQYF. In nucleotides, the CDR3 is TGTGCCAGCAGTAATACAGGGTACGAGCAGTACTTC. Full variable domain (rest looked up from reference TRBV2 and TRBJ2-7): EPEVTQTPSHQVTQMGQEVILRCVPISNHLYFYWYRQILGQKVEFLVSFYNNEISEKSEIFDDQFSVERPDGSNFTLKIRSTKLEDSAMYFCASSNTGYEQYFGPGTRLTVT.

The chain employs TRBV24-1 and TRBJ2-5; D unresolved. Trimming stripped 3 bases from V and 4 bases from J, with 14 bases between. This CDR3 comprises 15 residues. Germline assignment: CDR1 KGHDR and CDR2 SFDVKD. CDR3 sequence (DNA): TGTGCCACCAGTGATCCGGCCCCCTCGGGAGAGACCCAGTACTTC. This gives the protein CATSDPAPSGETQYF.

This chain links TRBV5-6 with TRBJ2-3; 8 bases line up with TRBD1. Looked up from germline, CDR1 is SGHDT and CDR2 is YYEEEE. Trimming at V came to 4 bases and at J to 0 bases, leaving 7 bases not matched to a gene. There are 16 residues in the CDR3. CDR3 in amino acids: CASSAGTGASTDTQYF. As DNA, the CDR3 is TGTGCCAGCAGCGCCGGGACAGGTGCTAGCACAGATACGCAGTATTTT. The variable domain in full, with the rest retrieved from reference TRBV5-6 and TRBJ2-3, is DAGVTQSPTHLIKTRGQQVTLRCSPKSGHDTVSWYQQALGQGPQFIFQYYEEEERQRGNFPDRFSGHQFPNYSSELNVNALLLGDSALYLCASSAGTGASTDTQYFGPGTRLTVL.

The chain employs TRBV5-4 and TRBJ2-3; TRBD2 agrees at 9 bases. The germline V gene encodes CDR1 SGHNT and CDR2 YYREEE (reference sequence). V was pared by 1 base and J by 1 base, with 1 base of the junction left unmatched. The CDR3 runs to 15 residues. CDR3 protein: CASSLPSGGTDTQYF. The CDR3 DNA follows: TGTGCCAGCAGCTTGCCTAGCGGGGGCACAGATACGCAGTATTTT.

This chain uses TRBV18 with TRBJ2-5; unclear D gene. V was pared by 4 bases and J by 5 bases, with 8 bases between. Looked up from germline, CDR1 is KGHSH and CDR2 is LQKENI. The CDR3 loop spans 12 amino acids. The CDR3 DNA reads TGTGCCAGCTCACTCCTCACTGAGACCCAGTACTTC. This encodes CASSLLTETQYF.

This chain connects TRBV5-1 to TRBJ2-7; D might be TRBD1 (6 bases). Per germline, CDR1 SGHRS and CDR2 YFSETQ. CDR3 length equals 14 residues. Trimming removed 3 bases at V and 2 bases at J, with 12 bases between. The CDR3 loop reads CASSWSDSTYEQYF. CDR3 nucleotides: TGCGCCAGCAGCTGGTCGGACAGTACCTACGAGCAGTACTTC.

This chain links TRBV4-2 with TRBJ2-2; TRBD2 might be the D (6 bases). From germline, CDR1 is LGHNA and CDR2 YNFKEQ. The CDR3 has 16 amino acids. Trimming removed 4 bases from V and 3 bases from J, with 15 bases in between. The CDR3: CASSPYSGRDTGELFF. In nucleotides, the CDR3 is TGTGCCAGCAGCCCATATAGCGGACGAGACACCGGGGAGCTGTTTTTT.